What follows are 3 T cell receptor beta chains derived from one specimen sequenced in a study of control samples from healthy donors and cancer patients. Measured with immunoSEQ multiplex PCR; TCRdb has only the in-frame clones, and not every one. The table includes approximately 90,000 clones, about 87% detected once. The source material was blood. These receptors were obtained from a woman in her seventies in good health.

This chain joins TRBV2 and TRBJ1-4; TRBD1 agrees at 7 bases. Germline trimming cut 6 bases from V and 8 bases from J; bases unmatched to any gene: 6. The CDR3 runs to 13 residues. The germline V gene encodes CDR1 SNHLY and CDR2 FYNNEI. The CDR3 is CASRIGDREKLFF. The DNA for the CDR3 is TGTGCCAGCAGAATAGGGGACAGAGAAAAACTGTTTTTT.

The V call is TRBV5-4, the J call TRBJ2-5; D may be TRBD1 (7 bases). The CDR3 covers 15 residues. From germline, CDR1 is SGHNT and CDR2 YYREEE (reference sequence). V was clipped by 4 bases and J by 5 bases, with 18 bases between them. The CDR3: CASSIRLGQAETQYF. The CDR3 nucleotides read TGTGCCAGCAGCATCCGACTAGGACAGGCGGAGACCCAGTACTTC.

This clone was counted a few times. CDR3 amino acids: CASSPSREAWTEAFF. The CDR3 region has the DNA TGTGCCAGTAGTCCCTCTCGTGAGGCGTGGACTGAAGCTTTCTTT. V gene TRBV19 combines with J gene TRBJ1-1, with unresolved D. V was shortened by 5 bases and J by 5 bases, with 18 bases between the two germline ends. In germline, CDR1 is LNHDA, CDR2 SQIVND (reference sequence). The CDR3 totals 15 residues.